Reported below is one TCR beta chain. Using immunoSEQ multiplex PCR, the repertoire was profiled, and TCRdb retains in-frame clones only, with some absent. There are 350,000 to 500,000 clones in the sample; around nine tenths occur only once, and 9% to 15% lies in the top ten. Treatment reported: around 19 received Ad26.COV2.S at low or high dose, single or two shots; 5 received placebo; per-sample allocation not given. Sampling was performed 63 days after the first vaccine or placebo injection. These data belong to a study of Ad26.COV2.S vaccination and SARS-CoV-2 variants. The sequences come from peripheral blood, collected in a trial of Ad26.COV2.S vaccine versus placebo. The receptor comes from a person aged 18 to 65 who received the Ad26.COV2.S COVID-19 vaccine or a placebo.

The CDR3 region is CASSTGDKSSYEQYF. CDR3 DNA sequence: TGCGCCAGCAGCACAGGGGACAAGAGCTCCTACGAGCAGTACTTC. V is TRBV5-1 and J is TRBJ2-7, with 7 bases lining up with TRBD1. V gave up 4 bases and J gave up 0 bases; unmatched junction bases: 7. From germline, CDR1 is SGHRS and CDR2 YFSETQ. The CDR3 has 15 amino acids.